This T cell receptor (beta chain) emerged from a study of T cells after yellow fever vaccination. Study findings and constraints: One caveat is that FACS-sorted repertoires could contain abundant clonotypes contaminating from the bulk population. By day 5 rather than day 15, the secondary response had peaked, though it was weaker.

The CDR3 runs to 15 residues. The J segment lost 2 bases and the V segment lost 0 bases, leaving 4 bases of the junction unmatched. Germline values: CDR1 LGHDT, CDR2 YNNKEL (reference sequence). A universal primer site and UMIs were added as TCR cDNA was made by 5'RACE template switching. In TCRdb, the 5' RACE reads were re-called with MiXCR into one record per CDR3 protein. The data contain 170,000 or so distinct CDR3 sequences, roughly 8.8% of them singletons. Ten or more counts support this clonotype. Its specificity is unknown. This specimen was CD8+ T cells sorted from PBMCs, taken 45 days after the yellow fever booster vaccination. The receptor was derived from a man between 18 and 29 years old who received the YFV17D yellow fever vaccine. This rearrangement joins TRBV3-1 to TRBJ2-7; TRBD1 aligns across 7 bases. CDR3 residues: CASSQEPGTAYEQYF. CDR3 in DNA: TGTGCCAGCAGCCAAGAACCGGGGACAGCCTACGAGCAGTACTTC.